This is a list of T cell receptor beta chains from one sample in a study of neurological immune-mediated disorders. MiXCR, applied by TCRdb to the 5' RACE reads, yields one record per CDR3 protein. The profile covers 20,000 or so distinct CDR3 sequences, with approximately 8% appearing a single time and roughly a sixth taken by the ten largest. Sequencing was carried out using CD8+ T cells from blood. The receptors were sampled from a woman aged 25 to 45 with HTLV-1-associated myelopathy (HAM/TSP). The CDR3 runs from the conserved cysteine through the conserved F or W. D genes are given only for firm matches. The size entry is marked missing in some rows and otherwise reads once, few, many or a size class.

d_gene	v_gene	abundance	len	j_gene	CDR3nt	CDR3aa
TRBD2	TRBV20-1	many	17	TRBJ2-3	TGCAGTGCTAGAGGGCCGCGACCTAGCGGGGGGTCATATACGCAGTATTTT	CSARGPRPSGGSYTQYF
TRBD2	TRBV20-1	many	18	TRBJ2-6	TGCAGTGCTAGGCCCCCCAGCGGGGGTAACTCTGGGGCCAACGTCCTGACTTTC	CSARPPSGGNSGANVLTF
-	TRBV19	many	14	TRBJ2-3	TGTGCCAGTAGTATATCAAGGAGCACAGATACGCAGTATTTT	CASSISRSTDTQYF
-	TRBV15	many	15	TRBJ2-7	TGTGCCACCAGCAGTGACAGTCTCGCTTCCTACGAGCAGTACTTC	CATSSDSLASYEQYF
TRBD2	TRBV7-9	many	16	TRBJ2-1	TGTGCCAGCAGCTCTGAAGCGGGGGGGCGTTTCGATGAGCAGTTCTTC	CASSSEAGGRFDEQFF
-	TRBV5-1	-	16	TRBJ2-1	TGCGCCAGCAGTTTTACCCTCAGCCGGGGCAACAATGAGCAGTTCTTC	CASSFTLSRGNNEQFF
-	TRBV20-1	many	16	TRBJ2-3	TGCAGTGCTACTCGAGTGACAGGTCCTAGCACAGATACGCAGTATTTT	CSATRVTGPSTDTQYF
TRBD2	TRBV20-1	once	14	TRBJ2-3	TGCAGTGCCGTTAGCGGGGGGGCTGGAGATACGCAGTATTTT	CSAVSGGAGDTQYF
-	TRBV12-3/TRBV12-4	medium-sized	12	TRBJ2-6	TGTGCCAGTAGGGCTGGGGCCAACGTCCTGACTTTC	CASRAGANVLTF
TRBD1	TRBV9	many	14	TRBJ1-5	TGTGCCAGCAGCGGGACAGGGAGCAATCAGCCCCAGCATTTT	CASSGTGSNQPQHF
-	TRBV9	many	16	TRBJ1-2	TGTGCCAGCAGCCTCAACCGCGTCGGGCTATACTATGGCTACACCTTC	CASSLNRVGLYYGYTF
-	TRBV12-3/TRBV12-4	many	14	TRBJ1-1	TGTGCCAGCGGCCTTCAGGGGTTGAACACTGAAGCTTTCTTT	CASGLQGLNTEAFF
-	TRBV7-9	medium-sized	14	TRBJ2-7	TGTGCCAGCAGCGCACCGGGACGGAGCTACGAGCAGTACTTC	CASSAPGRSYEQYF
TRBD2	TRBV3-1	many	17	TRBJ2-1	TGTGCCAGCAGCCAAGGTTATAGGCGGGGGGGCGATTATGAGCAGTTCTTC	CASSQGYRRGGDYEQFF